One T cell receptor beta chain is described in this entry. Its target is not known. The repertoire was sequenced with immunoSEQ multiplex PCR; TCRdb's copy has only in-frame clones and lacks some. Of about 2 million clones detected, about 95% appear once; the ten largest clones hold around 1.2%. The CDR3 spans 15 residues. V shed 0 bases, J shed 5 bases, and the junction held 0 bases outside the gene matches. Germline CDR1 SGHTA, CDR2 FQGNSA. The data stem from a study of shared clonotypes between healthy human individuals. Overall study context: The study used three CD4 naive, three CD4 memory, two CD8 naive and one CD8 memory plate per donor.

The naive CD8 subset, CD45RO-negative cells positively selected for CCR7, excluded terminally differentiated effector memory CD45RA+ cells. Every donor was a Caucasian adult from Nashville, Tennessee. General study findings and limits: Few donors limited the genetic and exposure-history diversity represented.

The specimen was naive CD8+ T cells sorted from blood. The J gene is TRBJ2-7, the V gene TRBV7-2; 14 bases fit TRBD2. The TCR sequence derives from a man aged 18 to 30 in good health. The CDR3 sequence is CASSLAGLAGDEQYF. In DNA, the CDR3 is TGTGCCAGCAGCTTAGCGGGACTAGCGGGAGACGAGCAGTACTTC.